Included here is one TCR beta chain sequence, with context. Its antigen is not identified. An end of the junction differs from the germline gene, which may be a read error. This CDR3 spans 15 amino acids. Germline V gene lookup returns CDR1 SSHAT and CDR2 FNYEAQ (reference sequence). The sample belongs to a study of OX40 agonist ivuxolimab in advanced cancers. The wider study: The patients' treatment was ivuxolimab, an agonistic anti-OX40 (CD134) antibody.

Study findings and constraints: Expanded clones tended on average to be more numerous among CD8+ T cells than CD4+.

Assay: immunoSEQ multiplex PCR; the TCRdb copy retains only in-frame clones and omits some. The sample carries 30,000 to 50,000 clones, around 89% recorded once. Here the sequenced sample was CD4+ or CD8+ T cells sorted from blood, taken in a trial of the OX40 agonist ivuxolimab. The chain employs TRBV7-7 and TRBJ2-1; D is possibly TRBD1 or TRBD2 (6 bases each). The clonotype comes from an adult with an advanced solid tumor such as melanoma, head and neck, liver or kidney cancer. This CDR3 reads CASSLGGSVYNEQFF. CDR3 coding DNA: TGTGCTAGCAGCTTAGGGGGGTCAGTCTACAATGAGCAGTTCTTC.